These 16 T cell receptor beta chains were all obtained from the same sample, sequenced in a study of T and B cells in COVID-19 patients. Blood genomic DNA input for TRB amplification was 250-500 ng. BIOMED2 TRB-A/B primer pools were used in multiplex TRB PCR. TCRdb ran MiXCR on the multiplex PCR reads and lists one entry per CDR3 protein. Of around 15,000 distinct CDR3 sequences listed, less than 30% were seen once; the top ten hold about 1%. The sequencing input was blood. The receptors originated from a human donor who had recovered from COVID-19.

This clonotype ranks as medium-sized. The rearrangement joins TRBV27 to TRBJ2-3; possible D gene TRBD2, 5 bases. Germline CDR1 is MNHEY and CDR2 is SMNVEV (reference sequence). There are 15 residues in the CDR3. Trimming left V 0 bases short and J 3 bases short, with 10 bases between. The CDR3 protein is CASSLSGGPTDTQYF. The CDR3 nucleotides read TGTGCCAGCAGTTTATCGGGCGGGCCTACAGATACGCAGTATTTT.

This clonotype is medium-sized by share. The DNA of the CDR3 is TGTGCCAGTAATAGGACCCCCCTCGAGCAGTTCTTC. Translating gives CASNRTPLEQFF. The V call is TRBV19, the J call TRBJ2-1, with D unclear. CDR3 length: 12 residues. CDR1 and CDR2 from the germline V gene are LNHDA and SQIVND (reference sequence). V lost 7 bases, J lost 10 bases, and 14 bases lay in between.

This clonotype is termed medium-sized. The J gene is TRBJ1-2, the V gene TRBV30; 7 bases are a match to TRBD1. Germline V lookup: CDR1 GTSNPN, CDR2 SVGIG (reference sequence). With V trimmed by 5 bases and J by 7 bases, 10 bases remained unmatched. The CDR3 extends over 13 amino acids. The CDR3 here is CAWANRGGSGYTF. CDR3 DNA sequence: TGTGCCTGGGCCAACAGGGGAGGGTCTGGCTACACCTTC.

The J gene is TRBJ1-2, the V gene TRBV14, with 7 bases aligning to TRBD1. This CDR3 has 13 amino acids. V gave up 6 bases and J gave up 1 base; unmatched junction bases: 2. Germline CDR1 reads SGHDN; CDR2 reads FVKESK. CDR3 DNA sequence: TGTGCCAGCAGACAGGGGATTAACTATGGCTACACCTTC. It encodes CASRQGINYGYTF.

The table lists this clonotype with a few counts. The chain couples TRBV5-4 to TRBJ1-4, with D unresolved. With 4 bases removed from V and 7 bases from J, the gap between germline ends came to 11 bases. The CDR3 covers 13 residues. The germline CDR1 and CDR2 sequences are SGHNT and YYREEE (reference sequence). The CDR3: CASSPESGEKLFF. The CDR3 nucleotides read TGTGCCAGCAGCCCCGAGAGTGGTGAAAAACTGTTTTTT.

The chain is built from TRBV5-5 and TRBJ2-5; possibly TRBD2 for D (7 bases). CDR3 size: 14 residues. Trimming took off 1 base at V and 4 bases at J, with 11 bases between the two ends. The V gene's germline CDR1 is SGHKS and CDR2 YYEKEE (reference sequence). Here the CDR3 reads CASSLRGGAETQYF. CDR3 coding DNA: TGTGCCAGCAGCTTGAGGGGGGGGGCAGAGACCCAGTACTTC.

This clonotype was found a few times. This rearrangement joins TRBV18 to TRBJ1-6; 7 bases match TRBD1. The CDR3 covers 14 residues. The V gene's germline CDR1 is KGHSH and CDR2 LQKENI. The V and J ends lost 3 bases and 6 bases, in that order; junction bases with no gene match: 2. The CDR3 nucleotides read TGTGCCAGCTCACCTACAGGGGCTAATTCACCCCTCCACTTT. As protein: CASSPTGANSPLHF.

This clonotype rates as medium-sized (0.01 to 0.1%). The chain couples TRBV29-1 to TRBJ1-2, with 7 bases identical to TRBD1. Trimming cost V 8 bases and J 3 bases; bases outside gene matches: 9. CDR3 length equals 13 residues. Germline V gives CDR1 SQVTM, CDR2 ANQGSEA. The CDR3 region has the DNA TGCAGCATTAGCCCAGGGGGGGACTATGGCTACACCTTC. Its translation is CSISPGGDYGYTF.

This clonotype is medium-sized by share. V and J are TRBV29-1 and TRBJ2-7; either TRBD1 or TRBD2 may supply D (5 bases each). Between the trimmed V and J ends, which lost 4 bases and 1 base, there was a span of 11 bases. The CDR3 length is 13 residues. The germline gives CDR1 SQVTM, CDR2 ANQGSEA. The CDR3 sequence is CSVGDVSSYEQYF. The CDR3 DNA is TGCAGCGTTGGGGACGTCTCTTCCTACGAGCAGTACTTC.

This clonotype was seen a few times. The gene calls are TRBV7-9 and TRBJ2-1, with 14 bases lining up with TRBD2. The CDR3 has 18 residues. V gave up 4 bases and J gave up 1 base; unmatched junction bases: 6. The germline CDR1 and CDR2 sequences are SEHNR and FQNEAQ (reference sequence). The DNA of the CDR3 is TGTGCCAGCAGCTCGACTAGCGGGGGGGCCCGTTCCTACAATGAGCAGTTCTTC. Translating it yields CASSSTSGGARSYNEQFF. Supplemented by reference TRBV7-9 and TRBJ2-1, the full variable domain reads DTGVSQNPRHKITKRGQNVTFRCDPISEHNRLYWYRQTLGQGPEFLTYFQNEAQLEKSRLLSDRFSAERPKGSFSTLEIQRTEQGDSAMYLCASSSTSGGARSYNEQFFGPGTRLTVL.

This clonotype was detected only a few times. The rearrangement uses TRBV12-3 or TRBV12-4 and TRBJ2-1, with D hard to call. V lost 7 bases and J lost 8, with 9 bases in between. This CDR3 has 11 residues. CDR3: CASTSSHEQFF. Here the CDR3 DNA reads TGTGCCAGCACCTCTTCCCATGAGCAGTTCTTC.

Concerning this clonotype itself: The junction departs from germline at one end; a sequencing error may be responsible. The rearrangement joins TRBV5-4 to TRBJ2-7; 13 bases match TRBD2. CDR1 and CDR2 (germline): SGHNT, YYREEE (reference sequence). This CDR3 has 16 residues. CDR3 in amino acids: CASSQELAGGPYEQYF. The DNA of the CDR3 is TGCGCCAGCAGCCAAGAACTAGCGGGAGGGCCCTACGAGCAGTACTTC. The variable domain in full, with the rest retrieved from reference TRBV5-4 and TRBJ2-7, is ETGVTQSPTHLIKTRGQQVTLRCSSQSGHNTVSWYQQALGQGPQFIFQYYREEENGRGNFPPRFSGLQFPNYSSELNVNALELDDSALYLCASSQELAGGPYEQYFGPGTRLTVT.

This clonotype was recorded a few times. The chain couples TRBV7-2 to TRBJ2-7; maybe TRBD2 (5 bases). Germline loops: CDR1 SGHTA, CDR2 FQGNSA. Trimming stripped 2 bases from V and 0 bases from J, with 11 bases between. The CDR3 contains 15 residues. The CDR3 spells CASSLSWESSYEQYF. The CDR3 DNA sequence: TGTGCCAGCAGCTTATCCTGGGAGAGCTCCTACGAGCAGTACTTC.

With regard to this clonotype: The conserved final phenylalanine or tryptophan is absent from the CDR3, which likely points to a read error. The DNA is omitted, as the CDR3 cannot be located on it reliably, and the CDR3 follows TCRdb's listing. The chain employs TRBV6-5 and TRBJ2-5; the table's D call, TRBD2, has no DNA check behind it. The CDR3 is 13 amino acids in total, end residues counted. The germline gives CDR1 MNHEY, CDR2 SVGAGI. CDR3 protein: CASSYSIAAGYYL.

The chain joins TRBV29-1 to TRBJ2-2; perhaps TRBD1 as D (5 bases). The V gene's germline CDR1 is SQVTM and CDR2 ANQGSEA. V was trimmed by 8 bases and J by 6 bases, leaving 13 bases between them. The length of the CDR3 is 12 residues. The CDR3 sequence: CSPSWGAGELFF. The CDR3 DNA reads as TGCAGCCCCTCTTGGGGCGCCGGGGAGCTGTTTTTT.

This clonotype counts as medium-sized. The CDR3 coding sequence is TGTGCCAGCAGCTTAGAGAGCGGGGCAGATGAGCAGTTCTTC. Translation gives CASSLESGADEQFF. The chain couples TRBV11-3 to TRBJ2-1; 7 bases map to TRBD2. V gave up 0 bases and J gave up 8 bases; unmatched junction bases: 4. The CDR3 totals 14 residues. From germline, CDR1 is SGHNT and CDR2 YENEEA.